The 7 T cell receptor beta chains listed next were all sequenced from one sample in a study of T cell responses to AZD1222 COVID-19 vaccine. Clones were read by immunoSEQ multiplex PCR, and TCRdb kept only the in-frame ones, dropping some. Of approximately 150,000 clones in the sample, less than 95% were seen once. Specimen: peripheral blood, collected 28 days after the second AZD1222 dose. The receptor set was obtained from an adult who received the AZD1222 COVID-19 vaccine.

V usage is TRBV30 and J usage is TRBJ1-5; D is undetermined. Germline CDR1 reads GTSNPN; CDR2 reads SVGIG (reference sequence). V was pared by 0 bases and J by 4 bases, with 4 bases between. The CDR3 length is 12 residues. CDR3 sequence (DNA): TGTGCCTGGAGTGTACTGAATCAGCCCCAGCATTTT. This gives the protein CAWSVLNQPQHF.

V and J are TRBV10-3 and TRBJ1-1; tentatively, D is TRBD1 (5 bases). Trimming left V 8 bases short and J 8 bases short, with 15 bases between. The V gene's germline CDR1 is ENHRY and CDR2 SYGVKD. The CDR3 is made up of 12 amino acids. The CDR3 loop is CAIGAFEEEAFF. CDR3 DNA sequence: TGTGCCATCGGGGCCTTTGAAGAGGAAGCTTTCTTT.

The genes are TRBV12-5 and TRBJ1-1, with a tentative D call TRBD1 (5 bases). Germline V gene lookup returns CDR1 LGHNT and CDR2 FRNRAP. The CDR3 runs 12 residues. V was cut by 2 bases and J by 11 bases, with 12 bases left in between. The CDR3 loop is CASGLLGGDAFF. The CDR3 region has the DNA TGTGCTAGTGGTTTGCTTGGAGGGGACGCTTTCTTT.

J is TRBJ2-1 and V is TRBV5-6; 8 nucleotides line up with TRBD2. This CDR3 has 16 residues. Germline values: CDR1 SGHDT, CDR2 YYEEEE. The ends lost 3 bases at V and 6 bases at J; junction bases unmatched: 11. The DNA for the CDR3 is TGTGCCAGCAGCTGGGGCCCTAGCGGGCTCGGCAATGAGCAGTTCTTC. Amino acid sequence: CASSWGPSGLGNEQFF.

The rearrangement joins TRBV7-6 to TRBJ2-1; TRBD1 matches at 10 bases. Per the germline V gene, CDR1 is SGHVS and CDR2 is FNYEAQ. J gave up 6 bases and V 5 bases, and 4 bases lay outside the gene matches. The CDR3 has 14 residues. The CDR3 coding sequence is TGTGCCAGCAGCCGCCGGGACAGGGGCAATGAGCAGTTCTTC. This encodes CASSRRDRGNEQFF.

The chain links TRBV7-2 to TRBJ1-2, with D maybe TRBD1 (5 bases). The CDR3 consists of 14 residues. The germline V gene has CDR1 SGHTA and CDR2 FQGNSA. Trimming cost V 4 bases and J 2 bases, with 11 bases left between them. For the CDR3, the DNA is TGTGCCAGCAGCTCACAAACAGGCAACTATGGCTACACCTTC. Translating it yields CASSSQTGNYGYTF.

The chain links TRBV27 to TRBJ1-6; TRBD1 might be the D (6 bases). Germline V gene lookup returns CDR1 MNHEY and CDR2 SMNVEV (reference sequence). The CDR3 length is 15 residues. V gave up 2 bases and J gave up 10 bases, with 15 bases separating them. The CDR3 reads CASSLNPGAGSPLHF. The CDR3 coding sequence is TGTGCCAGCAGTTTAAATCCGGGGGCAGGCTCACCCCTCCACTTT.